Below are 9 T cell receptor beta chains sequenced from a single sample in a study of blood T cell repertoires in COVID-19. Clones were sequenced by immunoSEQ multiplex PCR, and TCRdb holds only the in-frame ones, with some missing. This repertoire shows over 150,000 clones, 91% found once; its top ten account for approximately 0.55%. Sequenced sample: peripheral blood. The receptors were gathered from a man aged 50 to 59 with acute or convalescent COVID-19.

The chain joins TRBV6-5 to TRBJ1-2; 8 bases map to TRBD1. The junction had 10 bases not matched to a gene; V was cut back by 6 bases and J by 4 bases. Germline V CDR1 and CDR2: MNHEY, SVGAGI. The CDR3 is 15 amino acids. CDR3 loop: CASSPIRGTGYGYTF. CDR3 in DNA: TGTGCCAGCAGCCCCATACGCGGGACAGGCTATGGCTACACCTTC.

The chain employs TRBV14 and TRBJ2-1, with 10 bases matching TRBD2. Looked up from germline, CDR1 is SGHDN and CDR2 is FVKESK. The CDR3 extends over 15 amino acids. The V segment lost 3 bases and the J segment 6 bases; nucleotides outside the gene matches: 5. The CDR3 DNA sequence: TGTGCCAGCAGCCACCTGACTAGCGGGTTCAATGAGCAGTTCTTC. Protein product: CASSHLTSGFNEQFF.

The chain carries TRBV5-1 and TRBJ2-3; tentative D call: TRBD2 (5 bases). Trimming left V 1 base short and J 4 bases short, with 13 bases between. CDR3 length: 15 amino acids. Germline V CDR1 and CDR2: SGHRS, YFSETQ. CDR3 sequence: CASSLNGEPPDTQYF. The CDR3 bases are TGCGCCAGCAGCTTGAATGGGGAGCCCCCAGATACGCAGTATTTT.

There are a few counts of this clone. The chain combines TRBV19 with TRBJ1-1, with D perhaps TRBD1 (5 bases). V lost 4 bases, J lost 5 bases, and 14 bases lay in between. The CDR3 totals 14 residues. In germline, CDR1 is LNHDA, CDR2 SQIVND (reference sequence). As DNA, the CDR3 is TGTGCCAGTAGTAGGTTCCAGGGAGGGACTGAAGCTTTCTTT. Translating gives CASSRFQGGTEAFF. The full variable domain, in which reference TRBV19 and TRBJ1-1 provide the parts outside the CDR3, is DGGITQSPKYLFRKEGQNVTLSCEQNLNHDAMYWYRQDPGQGLRLIYYSQIVNDFQKGDIAEGYSVSREKKESFPLTVTSAQKNPTAFYLCASSRFQGGTEAFFGQGTRLTVV.

The J gene is TRBJ2-5, the V gene TRBV7-2, with TRBD1 matching over 8 bases. Germline lookup yields CDR1 SGHTA and CDR2 FQGNSA. The CDR3 is made up of 14 amino acids. Trimming removed 5 bases from V and 2 bases from J; junction bases left unmatched: 4. CDR3 amino acids: CASSTTGGQETQYF. The CDR3 DNA is TGTGCCAGCAGCACAACAGGGGGGCAAGAGACCCAGTACTTC.

This clone was recorded once. The CDR3 sequence: CASSLAIQGYGYTF. CDR3 bases: TGTGCCAGCAGCTTAGCTATACAGGGCTATGGCTACACCTTC. This rearrangement joins TRBV7-9 to TRBJ1-2; tentatively, D is TRBD1 (6 bases). CDR1 and CDR2 (germline): SEHNR, FQNEAQ (reference sequence). Trimming left V 0 bases short and J 4 bases short, with 9 bases between. CDR3 length: 14 amino acids.

The CDR3 DNA is TGCGCCAGCAGCTTGGGACAGGGGTCTGACTATGGCTACACCTTC. Translating gives CASSLGQGSDYGYTF. The chain links TRBV5-1 to TRBJ1-2; 8 positions agree with TRBD1. V shed 0 bases, J shed 3 bases, and the junction held 4 bases outside the gene matches. CDR1 SGHRS and CDR2 YFSETQ come from the germline V gene. The CDR3 is 15 residues long.

This chain joins TRBV5-8 and TRBJ2-7; D might be TRBD2 (5 bases). The V gene lost 3 bases and the J gene lost 2 bases, with 12 bases spanning the gap. The CDR3 totals 14 residues. Germline CDR1 is SGHTS and CDR2 is YDEGEE. CDR3 loop: CASSYYGKTYEQYV. The CDR3 DNA reads as TGTGCCAGCAGCTACTACGGGAAAACCTACGAGCAGTACGTC.

This clone was seen only a few times. The rearrangement links TRBV28 to TRBJ2-7; D perhaps matches TRBD1 (5 bases). Trimming stripped 6 bases from V and 4 bases from J, with 10 bases between. The CDR3 covers 12 residues. Germline V gene data show CDR1 as MDHEN and CDR2 as SYDVKM. CDR3 nucleotides: TGTGCCAGCAGGGAAGGGGATTACGAGCAGTACTTC. Its protein product is CASREGDYEQYF.